The next 19 T cell receptor beta chains were all read from a single sample in a study of blood T cell repertoires in COVID-19 (dated by TCRdb to 2018 to 2021). Receptor libraries were prepared by the immunoSEQ multiplex PCR assay. Imported from immuneACCESS, the table was reduced by TCRdb to in-frame sequences with V and J called. These copies leave out some clones; in studies compared against another copy, an unresolved V gene accounts for under half, and the cause of the remainder is not known. The sample data list under 65,000 clones, and approximately 82% of these were observed just once. About 6% of the sample belongs to the ten largest clones. The specimen sequenced was peripheral blood. These receptors were taken from a woman in her sixties with acute or convalescent COVID-19.

This rearrangement joins TRBV24-1 to TRBJ2-3, with TRBD1 matching 7 bases. The CDR3 spans 15 residues. The V gene end was trimmed by 4 bases and the J gene end by 2 bases; junction bases not matched to a gene: 5. Germline loops: CDR1 KGHDR, CDR2 SFDVKD. The CDR3 nucleotides read TGTGCCACCAGTGACCGACAGGGTAACACAGATACGCAGTATTTT. As protein: CATSDRQGNTDTQYF.

The V and J genes are TRBV5-6 and TRBJ1-2; no definite D call. Trimming removed 4 bases at V and 7 bases at J, with 17 bases between. Per the germline V gene, CDR1 is SGHDT and CDR2 is YYEEEE. The CDR3 is 14 amino acids. In nucleotides, the CDR3 is TGTGCCAGCAGCCCGGGGTCAGCACAGACTGGCTACACCTTC. Encoded protein: CASSPGSAQTGYTF.

The chain joins TRBV5-1 to TRBJ2-1; 7 bases agree with TRBD1. This CDR3 has 16 amino acids. V was pared by 4 bases and J by 0 bases, with 7 bases of the junction left unmatched. Germline V lookup: CDR1 SGHRS, CDR2 YFSETQ. CDR3 residues: CASSTRDSSSYNEQFF. For the CDR3, the DNA is TGCGCCAGCAGCACACGGGACAGTAGCTCCTACAATGAGCAGTTCTTC.

This chain uses TRBV29-1 with TRBJ1-1, with TRBD1 identical over 8 bases. V was pared by 2 bases and J by 4 bases, with 6 bases of the junction left unmatched. This CDR3 spans 14 amino acids. Germline V gene lookup returns CDR1 SQVTM and CDR2 ANQGSEA. The CDR3: CSVEMRQGSTEAFF. The CDR3 bases are TGCAGCGTTGAAATGCGACAGGGGAGCACTGAAGCTTTCTTT.

Ten or more counts support this clone. Other nucleotide sequences from this sample produce the same CDR3. V is TRBV6-5 and J is TRBJ2-1; 13 nucleotides line up with TRBD2. The ends lost 2 bases at V and 10 bases at J; junction bases unmatched: 8. Germline V lookup: CDR1 MNHEY, CDR2 SVGAGI. This CDR3 region has 16 residues. In DNA, the CDR3 is TGTGCCAGCAGTTACCGACTAGCGGGGGGCGAGGGAGAGCAGTTCTTC. It translates to CASSYRLAGGEGEQFF.

The V call is TRBV19, the J call TRBJ2-1; D is uncertain. The germline V and J ends were trimmed by 4 bases and 0 bases, with 13 bases remaining between them. Germline-derived CDR1 and CDR2 are LNHDA and SQIVND (reference sequence). CDR3 length equals 16 residues. For the CDR3, the DNA is TGTGCCAGTAGTAACCCAACAAAAAGCTCCTACAATGAGCAGTTCTTC. Amino acids: CASSNPTKSSYNEQFF.

V is TRBV7-8 and J is TRBJ2-6; no clear D gene. The germline gives CDR1 SGHVS, CDR2 FQNEAQ. The CDR3 spans 18 residues. The germline V and J ends were trimmed by 1 base and 1 base, with 14 bases remaining between them. The CDR3 sequence is CASSLEQLYGSGANVLTF. CDR3 bases: TGTGCCAGCAGCTTAGAACAGCTTTATGGGTCTGGGGCCAACGTCCTGACTTTC.

The CDR3 loop is CASSRETGGSNTEAFF. The CDR3 DNA reads as TGTGCCAGTAGTAGGGAGACAGGGGGCTCGAACACTGAAGCTTTCTTT. The chain employs TRBV19 and TRBJ1-1; 10 positions match TRBD1. The CDR3 sequence is 16 residues long. J was trimmed by 1 base and V by 4 bases; bases with no gene match: 6. CDR1 is LNHDA and CDR2 is SQIVND in the germline V gene (reference sequence).

This chain links TRBV11-1 with TRBJ2-7; 8 bases match TRBD2. The CDR3 spans 15 residues. Germline trimming cut 5 bases from V and 0 bases from J; bases unmatched to any gene: 6. Germline V CDR1 and CDR2: SGHAT, FQDESV (reference sequence). As DNA, the CDR3 is TGTGCCAGCAGCAGCACGGGGGGGATCTCCTACGAGCAGTACTTC. This translates into CASSSTGGISYEQYF.

The genes are TRBV27 and TRBJ1-2; a possible D gene is TRBD1 (6 bases). The CDR3 runs to 13 residues. Germline CDR1 and CDR2: MNHEY and SMNVEV (reference sequence). V lost 6 bases to trimming and J lost 6 bases, with 14 bases between them. The CDR3 sequence: CASRDSGANGYTF. The CDR3 DNA follows: TGTGCCAGCAGGGACAGCGGCGCAAATGGCTACACCTTC.

In this sample, this clone turned up once. V is TRBV11-2 and J is TRBJ1-1; TRBD1 might be the D (5 bases). The CDR3 has 14 residues. V shed 5 bases and J shed 8 bases, with 18 bases lying between them. Per germline, CDR1 SGHAT and CDR2 FQNNGV. The CDR3 coding sequence is TGTGCCAGCAGCCCGCAACCCGGGGGGACCGAAGCTTTCTTT. The encoded protein is CASSPQPGGTEAFF.

The rearrangement uses TRBV2 and TRBJ1-1; tentative D call: TRBD1 (6 bases). Deletions cut 4 bases from V and 2 bases from J, with 11 bases between. The germline V gene encodes CDR1 SNHLY and CDR2 FYNNEI. The CDR3 is 14 amino acids. CDR3 nucleotide sequence: TGTGCCAGCAGTGTTTACAGGGCCAACACTGAAGCTTTCTTT. This codes for CASSVYRANTEAFF. Using reference TRBV2 and TRBJ1-1 for the parts outside the CDR3, the full variable domain is EPEVTQTPSHQVTQMGQEVILRCVPISNHLYFYWYRQILGQKVEFLVSFYNNEISEKSEIFDDQFSVERPDGSNFTLKIRSTKLEDSAMYFCASSVYRANTEAFFGQGTRLTVV.

This chain joins TRBV15 and TRBJ2-3, with TRBD1 identical over 8 bases. The CDR3 has 16 amino acids. Trimming cost V 3 bases and J 4 bases; bases outside gene matches: 9. Germline CDR1 LNHNV, CDR2 YYDKDF (reference sequence). The CDR3, as DNA: TGTGCCACCAGCAGCCGGACAGGGCCGGCGCCAGATACGCAGTATTTT. This sequence encodes CATSSRTGPAPDTQYF.

The chain has TRBV9 and TRBJ2-1; the match to TRBD2 covers 7 bases. Per the germline V gene, CDR1 is SGDLS and CDR2 is YYNGEE. Losses at the gene ends were 7 bases for V and 3 bases for J; bases not matched to a gene: 1. CDR3 length equals 12 residues. The CDR3 coding sequence is TGTGCCAGCGGGGGGGACTACAATGAGCAGTTCTTC. Its protein is CASGGDYNEQFF.

The chain couples TRBV19 to TRBJ1-4; the match to TRBD1 covers 7 bases. CDR3 length: 16 amino acids. J was trimmed by 4 bases and V by 3 bases; bases with no gene match: 8. The germline V gene encodes CDR1 LNHDA and CDR2 SQIVND (reference sequence). Here the CDR3 reads CASSMTTGQNNEKLFF. For the CDR3, the DNA is TGTGCCAGTAGTATGACGACGGGACAGAATAATGAAAAACTGTTTTTT.

The chain employs TRBV7-3 and TRBJ2-1; 10 bases are a match to TRBD2. This CDR3 comprises 15 residues. J gave up 7 bases and V 5 bases, and 8 bases lay outside the gene matches. Per the germline V gene, CDR1 is SGHTA and CDR2 is FQGTGA. The CDR3 protein is CASSATSGVGNEQFF. Written as DNA, the CDR3 is TGTGCCAGCAGCGCCACTAGCGGGGTAGGAAATGAGCAGTTCTTC.

The chain joins TRBV14 to TRBJ1-2; 9 bases are a match to TRBD1. The germline CDR1 and CDR2 sequences are SGHDN and FVKESK. The CDR3 extends over 13 amino acids. The junction had 8 bases not matched to a gene; V was cut back by 8 bases and J by 7 bases. The CDR3 region is CASRSGTGPGYTF. The CDR3, as DNA: TGTGCCAGCCGATCCGGGACAGGGCCTGGCTACACCTTC.

V usage is TRBV11-3 and J usage is TRBJ1-1; TRBD1 matches 7 bases. Germline V gene lookup returns CDR1 SGHNT and CDR2 YENEEA. V dropped 2 bases and J dropped 5; count of bases not matched to a gene: 5. The CDR3 runs 14 residues. CDR3 sequence: CASSLRGHGTEAFF. DNA of the CDR3: TGTGCCAGCAGCTTAAGGGGGCATGGGACTGAAGCTTTCTTT.

This clone has only a few counts. This chain connects TRBV4-1 to TRBJ2-7; maybe TRBD2 (6 bases). This CDR3 is 14 amino acids long. Germline V gives CDR1 MGHRA, CDR2 YSYEKL. Trimming took off 1 base at V and 3 bases at J, with 10 bases between the two ends. CDR3: CASSQATRGYEQYF. The DNA of the CDR3 is TGCGCCAGCAGCCAAGCGACTAGGGGCTACGAGCAGTACTTC.